This entry describes one TCR beta chain. TCRdb reprocessed the 5' RACE reads, with one entry per CDR3 protein and no DNA. This repertoire includes approximately 160,000 distinct CDR3 sequences. The record originates from a study of monozygotic twins with inflammatory bowel disease. CDR1 is DFQATT and CDR2 is SNEGSKA in the germline V gene (reference sequence). The CDR3 has 12 residues. The chain recombines TRBV20-1 with TRBJ2-1; no DNA is available, so the TRBD1 call from TCRdb remains unchecked. The sequenced sample consisted of blood. The TCR was taken from a human donor with ulcerative colitis or Crohn's disease, or a healthy co-twin of an affected twin (not recorded which). The CDR3 spells CSVLTGGNEQFF.